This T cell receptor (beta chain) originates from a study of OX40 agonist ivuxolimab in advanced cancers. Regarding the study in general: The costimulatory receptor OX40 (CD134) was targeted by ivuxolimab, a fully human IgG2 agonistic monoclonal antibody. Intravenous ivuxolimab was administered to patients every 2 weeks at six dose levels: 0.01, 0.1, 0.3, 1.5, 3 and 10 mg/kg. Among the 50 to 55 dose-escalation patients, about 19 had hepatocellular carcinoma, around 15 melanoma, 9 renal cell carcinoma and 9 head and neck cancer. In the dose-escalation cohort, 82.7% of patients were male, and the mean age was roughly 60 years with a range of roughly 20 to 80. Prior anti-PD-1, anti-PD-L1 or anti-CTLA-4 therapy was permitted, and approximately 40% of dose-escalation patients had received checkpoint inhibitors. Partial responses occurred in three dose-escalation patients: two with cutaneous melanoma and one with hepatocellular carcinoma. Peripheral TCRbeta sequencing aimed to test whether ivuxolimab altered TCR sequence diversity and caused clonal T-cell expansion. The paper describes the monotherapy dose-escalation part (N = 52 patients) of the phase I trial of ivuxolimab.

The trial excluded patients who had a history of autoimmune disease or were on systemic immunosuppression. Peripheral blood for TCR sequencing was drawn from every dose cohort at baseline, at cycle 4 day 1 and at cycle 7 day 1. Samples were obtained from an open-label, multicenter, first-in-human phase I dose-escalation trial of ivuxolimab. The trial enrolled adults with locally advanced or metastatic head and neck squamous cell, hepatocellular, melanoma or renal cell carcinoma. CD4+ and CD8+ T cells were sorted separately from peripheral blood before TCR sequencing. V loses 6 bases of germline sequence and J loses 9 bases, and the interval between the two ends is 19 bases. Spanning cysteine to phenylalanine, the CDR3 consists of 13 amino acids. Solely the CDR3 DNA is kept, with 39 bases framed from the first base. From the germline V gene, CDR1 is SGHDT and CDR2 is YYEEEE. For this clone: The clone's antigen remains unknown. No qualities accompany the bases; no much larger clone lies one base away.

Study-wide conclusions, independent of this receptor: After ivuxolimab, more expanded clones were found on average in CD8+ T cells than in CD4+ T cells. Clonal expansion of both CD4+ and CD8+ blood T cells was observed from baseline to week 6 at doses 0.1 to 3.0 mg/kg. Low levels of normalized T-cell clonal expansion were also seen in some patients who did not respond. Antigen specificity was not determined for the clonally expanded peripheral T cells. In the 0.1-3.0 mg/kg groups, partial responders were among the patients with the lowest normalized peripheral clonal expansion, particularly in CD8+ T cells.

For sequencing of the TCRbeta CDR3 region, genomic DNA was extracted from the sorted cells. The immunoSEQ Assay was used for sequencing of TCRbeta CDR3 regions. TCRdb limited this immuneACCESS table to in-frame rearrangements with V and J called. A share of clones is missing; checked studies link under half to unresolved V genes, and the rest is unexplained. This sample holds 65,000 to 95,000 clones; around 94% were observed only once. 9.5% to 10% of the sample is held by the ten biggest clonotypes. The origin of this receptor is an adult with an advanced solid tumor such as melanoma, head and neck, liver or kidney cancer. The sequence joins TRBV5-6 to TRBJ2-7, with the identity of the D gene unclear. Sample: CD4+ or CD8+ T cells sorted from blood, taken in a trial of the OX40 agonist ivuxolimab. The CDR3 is CASIDRAVRRQYF. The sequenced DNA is TGTGCCAGCATCGATAGGGCTGTACGGCGGCAGTACTTC.